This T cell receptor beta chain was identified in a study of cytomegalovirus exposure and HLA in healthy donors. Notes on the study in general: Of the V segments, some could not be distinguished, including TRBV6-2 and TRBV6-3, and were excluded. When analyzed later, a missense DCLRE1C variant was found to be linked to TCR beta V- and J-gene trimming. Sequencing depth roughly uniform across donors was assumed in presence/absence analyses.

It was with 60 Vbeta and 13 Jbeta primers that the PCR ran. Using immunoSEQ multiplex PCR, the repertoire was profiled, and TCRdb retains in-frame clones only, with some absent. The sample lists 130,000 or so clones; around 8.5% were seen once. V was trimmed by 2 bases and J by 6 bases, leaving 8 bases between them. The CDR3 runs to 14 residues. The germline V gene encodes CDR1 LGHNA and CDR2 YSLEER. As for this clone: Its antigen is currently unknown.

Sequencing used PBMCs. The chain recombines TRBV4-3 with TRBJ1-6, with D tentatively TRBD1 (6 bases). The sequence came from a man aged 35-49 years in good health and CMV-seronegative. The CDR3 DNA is TGCGCCAGCAGCCAACAACAGGGTAATTCACCCCTCCACTTT. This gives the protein CASSQQQGNSPLHF.